The 7 T cell receptor beta chains below were found in one sample sequenced in a study of CD8 T cells in Susac syndrome. Reverse transcription of roughly 0.45 to 1 ug RNA used random hexamers. TCRdb reprocessed the immunoSEQ multiplex PCR reads via MiXCR and lists one record per CDR3 protein. This sample has 80,000 to 90,000 distinct CDR3 sequences, with 95% found just once. Sequenced material: CD8+ T cells from PBMCs. These receptors originate from a human donor with Susac syndrome.

J is TRBJ1-1 and V is TRBV12-3 or TRBV12-4; D ambiguous. Trimming pared 6 bases from V and 4 bases from J, leaving 6 bases between. The CDR3 length is 11 residues. The DNA for the CDR3 is TGTGCCAGCAGCCCGGGCACTGAAGCTTTCTTT. This codes for CASSPGTEAFF.

The rearrangement joins TRBV4-1 to TRBJ2-2; D remains ambiguous. Trimming left V 2 bases short and J 2 bases short, with 12 bases between. This CDR3 comprises 16 residues. Germline V gene lookup returns CDR1 MGHRA and CDR2 YSYEKL. In DNA form, the CDR3 reads TGCGCCAGCAGCCAACTCCCGGGCCGAAACACCGGGGAGCTGTTTTTT. It specifies CASSQLPGRNTGELFF.

The rearrangement links TRBV3-1 to TRBJ2-3; D unclear. This CDR3 region has 15 residues. Between the trimmed V and J ends, which lost 1 base and 2 bases, there was a span of 10 bases. Germline CDR1 reads LGHDT; CDR2 reads YNNKEL (reference sequence). In nucleotides, the CDR3 is TGTGCCAGCAGCCAAGGAGCCGGCTCCACAGATACGCAGTATTTT. Encoded protein: CASSQGAGSTDTQYF.

The chain employs TRBV28 and TRBJ2-7; D is unresolved. The CDR3 runs to 12 residues. With 3 bases removed from V and 3 bases from J, the gap between germline ends came to 6 bases. Looked up from germline, CDR1 is MDHEN and CDR2 is SYDVKM. The CDR3 DNA sequence: TGTGCCAGCAGTTTCGCCAGCTACGAGCAGTACTTC. Protein: CASSFASYEQYF.

The DNA for the CDR3 is TGTGCCAGCACGCAGGTTCTGAACACTGAAGCTTTCTTT. Its protein product is CASTQVLNTEAFF. This chain links TRBV12-3 or TRBV12-4 with TRBJ1-1; D uncertain. Trimming stripped 7 bases from V and 0 bases from J, with 9 bases between. This CDR3 is 13 amino acids long.

The V call is TRBV30, the J call TRBJ2-1, with 12 bases that match TRBD1. V shed 6 bases and J 8 bases; nucleotides not matched to a gene: 11. Germline CDR1 and CDR2: GTSNPN and SVGIG (reference sequence). The length of the CDR3 is 15 residues. In DNA, the CDR3 is TGTGCCTGCACTGCCGGGACAGGGGGCTGGGATGAGCAGTTCTTC. It encodes CACTAGTGGWDEQFF.

This clonotype showed up just once. The chain combines TRBV20-1 with TRBJ2-3; D gene ambiguous. The CDR3 spans 12 residues. The germline CDR1 and CDR2 sequences are DFQATT and SNEGSKA (reference sequence). Trimming removed 5 bases at V and 6 bases at J, with 12 bases between. The CDR3 here is CSALPILDTQYF. The CDR3 nucleotides are TGCAGTGCTCTACCTATCCTGGATACGCAGTATTTT.